Below, 6 T cell receptor beta chains from the same sample are listed, as sequenced in a study of shared T cell receptors in the human thymus. Only in-frame clones appear in the TCRdb table, and some are missing; sequencing was by immunoSEQ multiplex PCR. Of 600,000 or so clones listed, more than 70% are singletons. This sample also belongs to another study, concerning human thymus T cells.

Material for sequencing was thymocytes. The receptors come from a boy in the first two years of life with a congenital heart defect.

The chain uses TRBV4-3 and TRBJ2-5, with a weak D call TRBD1 (6 bases). From germline, CDR1 is LGHNA and CDR2 YSLEER. CDR3 length: 16 residues. Trimming pared 0 bases from V and 4 bases from J, leaving 15 bases between. Here the CDR3 DNA reads TGCGCCAGCAGCCAAGATACAGGGAGCGCCTTAGAGACCCAGTACTTC. Translated: CASSQDTGSALETQYF.

This rearrangement joins TRBV12-2 to TRBJ2-3; the table gives TRBD2 as D, unverified against the DNA. TRBV12-2 is flagged as a pseudogene. The CDR3 spans 16 residues. For the CDR3, the DNA is TGTGCAAGTCGCTTAGTCAGGACTATTGCCACAGATACGCAGTATTTT. Translating it yields CASRLVRTIATDTQYF.

In its sample, this clone was seen a few times. The rearrangement uses TRBV7-8 and TRBJ1-2; TRBD1 aligns across 7 bases. With V trimmed by 2 bases and J by 6 bases, 15 bases remained unmatched. CDR3 size: 17 residues. The germline V gene encodes CDR1 SGHVS and CDR2 FQNEAQ. Written as DNA, the CDR3 is TGTGCCAGCAGCTTATTTTTAGGGAGACAGGGAACTGATGGCTACACCTTC. It encodes CASSLFLGRQGTDGYTF.

This clone was seen more than once but under ten times. This chain uses TRBV2 with TRBJ2-2; 11 bases fit TRBD2. CDR1 is SNHLY, CDR2 FYNNEI, per germline. The CDR3 runs 19 residues. J lost 3 bases, V lost 8 bases, and 17 bases had no gene match. DNA of the CDR3: TGTGCCAGCCGTCCTACGGTCGGTAGCGGGGGGGTAGACACCGGGGAGCTGTTTTTT. Protein: CASRPTVGSGGVDTGELFF.

This chain joins TRBV14 and TRBJ2-7; D possibly corresponds to TRBD2 (6 bases). The germline V and J ends were trimmed by 1 base and 2 bases, with 15 bases remaining between them. The CDR3 has 16 amino acids. The germline V gene encodes CDR1 SGHDN and CDR2 FVKESK. Written as DNA, the CDR3 is TGTGCCAGCAGCCAAGGGCGGGATAGAGACCCCTACGAGCAGTACTTC. As protein: CASSQGRDRDPYEQYF.

CDR3 coding DNA: TGTGCCAGCAGCTTAAGGCCGGGGAATACGCAGTATTTT. Translated: CASSLRPGNTQYF. V gene TRBV7-9 combines with J gene TRBJ2-3; perhaps TRBD2 as D (5 bases). Germline V gene lookup returns CDR1 SEHNR and CDR2 FQNEAQ (reference sequence). The V and J ends lost 2 bases and 7 bases respectively, with 10 bases between them. The length of the CDR3 is 13 residues.